This T cell receptor (beta chain) derives from a study of T cells after yellow fever vaccination. The authors made TCR cDNA by 5'RACE template switching, adding a universal primer site and UMIs. In TCRdb, the 5' RACE reads were re-called with MiXCR into one record per CDR3 protein. The table lists about 430,000 distinct CDR3 sequences, around a sixth of them singletons. CDR3 length equals 14 residues. V gave up 0 bases and J gave up 4 bases, with 9 bases separating them. Germline V lookup: CDR1 MNHEY, CDR2 SMNVEV (reference sequence). Source: PBMCs, taken before the yellow fever booster vaccination. The receptor was isolated from a man aged 18 to 35 who received the YFV17D yellow fever vaccine. This chain connects TRBV27 to TRBJ1-2; D is perhaps TRBD1 (5 bases). The CDR3 DNA follows: TGTGCCAGCAGTTTATCCCCCAGGGTCTATGGCTACACCTTC. This gives the protein CASSLSPRVYGYTF.